This entry lists 10 T cell receptor beta chains sequenced from one sample in a study of control samples from healthy donors and cancer patients (TCRdb year 2020). Library preparation employed the immunoSEQ multiplex PCR assay. TCRdb re-hosts the immuneACCESS table, in-frame sequences only. Its copies lack some clones; in the studies checked, an unresolved V gene accounts for under half of them, and the cause for the rest is not known. Here the sample has 40,000 to 65,000 clones; approximately 90% occur a single time. Together, the top ten hold roughly 13% of the sample. The source material was PBMCs. Source of these receptors: a man aged 55 to 70 with head and neck cancer.

V gene TRBV6-5 combines with J gene TRBJ1-1, with unresolved D. Germline V gene lookup returns CDR1 MNHEY and CDR2 SVGAGI. V was clipped by 0 bases and J by 1 base, with 6 bases between them. The CDR3 consists of 14 residues. CDR3 in DNA: TGTGCCAGCAGTTACTCTTTCCCGAACACTGAAGCTTTCTTT. Protein product: CASSYSFPNTEAFF.

The gene calls are TRBV18 and TRBJ2-5, with 7 bases fitting TRBD2. The trim removed 3 bases at V and 3 bases at J, leaving 7 bases unmatched. The germline gives CDR1 KGHSH, CDR2 LQKENI. The CDR3 totals 15 residues. DNA of the CDR3: TGTGCCAGCTCACCGATCCGGGGGGTGAAAGAGACCCAGTACTTC. It codes for CASSPIRGVKETQYF.

J is TRBJ2-3 and V is TRBV4-3, with 11 nucleotides matching TRBD2. V shed 3 bases and J 5 bases; nucleotides not matched to a gene: 4. Germline V lookup: CDR1 LGHNA, CDR2 YSLEER. This CDR3 comprises 15 residues. This CDR3 is CASSHGLAGKDTQYF. In nucleotides, the CDR3 is TGCGCCAGCAGCCACGGACTAGCGGGCAAAGATACGCAGTATTTT.

This clone appeared once. The rearrangement joins TRBV5-6 to TRBJ2-7; D is possibly TRBD1 or TRBD2 (5 bases each). In germline, CDR1 is SGHDT, CDR2 YYEEEE. The CDR3 sequence is 13 residues long. Trimming removed 4 bases from V and 4 bases from J, with 12 bases in between. The DNA for the CDR3 is TGTGCCAGCAGCAACACGGGGCGTTACGAGCAGTACTTC. Encoded protein: CASSNTGRYEQYF.

The chain couples TRBV6-6 to TRBJ1-5; D unclear. Germline V CDR1 and CDR2: MNHNY, SVGAGI (reference sequence). The CDR3 has 14 amino acids. Trimming took off 5 bases at V and 0 bases at J, with 8 bases between the two ends. The CDR3 DNA reads TGTGCCAGCAGTAACAGAGATAGCAATCAGCCCCAGCATTTT. The encoded protein is CASSNRDSNQPQHF.

The chain employs TRBV12-3 or TRBV12-4 and TRBJ2-7; D not resolved. V lost 6 bases and J lost 6, with 15 bases in between. This CDR3 region has 13 residues. The CDR3 coding sequence is TGTGCCAGCAGCTTGGTTCGTGTAGGCGAGCAGTACTTC. As protein: CASSLVRVGEQYF.

The chain joins TRBV4-1 to TRBJ2-5; TRBD2 matches 9 bases. Per germline, CDR1 MGHRA and CDR2 YSYEKL. This CDR3 has 20 residues. Losses at the gene ends were 0 bases for V and 2 bases for J; bases not matched to a gene: 16. CDR3 nucleotides: TGCGCCAGCAGCCAAGATCAGAGCCGGGTGGTAGCGGGAGAGCAAGAGACCCAGTACTTC. Its translation: CASSQDQSRVVAGEQETQYF.

The chain combines TRBV29-1 with TRBJ2-7, with D maybe TRBD1 (6 bases). The CDR3 is made up of 12 amino acids. CDR1 and CDR2 from the germline V gene are SQVTM and ANQGSEA. Trimming shortened V by 6 bases and J by 2 bases, and 11 bases separated the two germline ends. CDR3 protein: CSVERQAYEQYF. CDR3 sequence (DNA): TGCAGCGTGGAGAGACAGGCCTACGAGCAGTACTTC.

This clone was seen only a few times. V is TRBV6-5 and J is TRBJ1-6; perhaps TRBD1 as D (5 bases). The CDR3 totals 15 residues. The V gene lost 0 bases and the J gene lost 7 bases, with 10 bases spanning the gap. The germline CDR1 and CDR2 sequences are MNHEY and SVGAGI. In nucleotides, the CDR3 is TGTGCCAGCAGTTACTCGTCCAGGACAAATTCACCCCTCCACTTT. It specifies CASSYSSRTNSPLHF.

The chain employs TRBV10-3 and TRBJ2-5; D may correspond to TRBD1 or TRBD2 (5 bases each). The V gene's germline CDR1 is ENHRY and CDR2 SYGVKD. The CDR3 length is 14 residues. The ends were cut back, 6 bases at V and 4 bases at J, with 15 bases in the middle. CDR3 region: CAIRAEGSRETQYF. The CDR3 DNA is TGTGCCATCAGGGCCGAGGGGAGTCGAGAGACCCAGTACTTC.